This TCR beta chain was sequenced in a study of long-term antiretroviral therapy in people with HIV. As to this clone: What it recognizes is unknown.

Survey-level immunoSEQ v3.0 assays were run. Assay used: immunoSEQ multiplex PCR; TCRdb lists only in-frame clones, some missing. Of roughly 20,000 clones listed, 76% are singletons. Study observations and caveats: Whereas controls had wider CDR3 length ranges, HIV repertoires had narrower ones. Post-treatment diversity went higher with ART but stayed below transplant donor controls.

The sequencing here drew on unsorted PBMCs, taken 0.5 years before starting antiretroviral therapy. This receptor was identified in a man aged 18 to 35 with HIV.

As DNA, the CDR3 is TGTGCCAGCAGCTTAGAGTCTGAGGGAGAGTACTTC. Protein: CASSLESEGEYF. The V call is TRBV7-9, the J call TRBJ2-7, with a tentative D call TRBD2 (5 bases). The CDR3 loop spans 12 amino acids. V lost 1 base to trimming and J lost 11 bases, with 12 bases between them. CDR1 and CDR2 from the germline V gene are SEHNR and FQNEAQ (reference sequence).